These T cell receptor beta chains were read from a single sample in a study of blood T cell repertoires in COVID-19. TCRdb's copy holds only in-frame clones and misses some; the assay was immunoSEQ multiplex PCR. The sample holds about 150,000 clones, roughly nine tenths seen once. Source material: peripheral blood. These receptor sequences come from a woman aged 60-75 years with active or convalescent COVID-19. Each CDR3 is given with its conserved first and last residue. The D gene is left open where the match is weak. Clone size is not always given. Where it is, it says once, few, many or a class for expanded clones.

>TRBD1|TRBV6-5|once|TRBJ2-7
TGTGCCAGCAGTTCGCGTCGGGACAGGGAAGGCGAGCAGTACTTC
CASSSRRDREGEQYF
>TRBD2|TRBV6-1|NA|TRBJ2-1
TGTGCCAGCAGTCAAGGACTAGCGGGGGTCAACAATGAGCAGTTCTTC
CASSQGLAGVNNEQFF
>TRBD1|TRBV19|NA|TRBJ1-4
TGTGCCAGTAGTATAGACGGACAGGGCTCTGAAAAACTGTTTTTT
CASSIDGQGSEKLFF
>NA|TRBV20-1|NA|TRBJ2-2
TGCAGTGCTACAGGGACCGGGGAGCTGTTTTTT
CSATGTGELFF
>NA|TRBV18|NA|TRBJ1-2
TGTGCCAGCTCACCGCTCCAGGGGCAGGATGGCTACACCTTC
CASSPLQGQDGYTF
>NA|TRBV5-1|many|TRBJ1-6
TGCGCCAGCAGCTTGGGAGGCAGGGGAAATTCACCCCTCCACTTT
CASSLGGRGNSPLHF
>NA|TRBV18|NA|TRBJ2-1
TGTGCCAGCTCACCATCGACAGGTAGGAGCTCCTACAATGAGCAGTTCTTC
CASSPSTGRSSYNEQFF
>NA|TRBV27|NA|TRBJ1-1
TGTGCCAGCAGTTTACAGGTGGTCGGCACTGAAGCTTTCTTT
CASSLQVVGTEAFF
>TRBD1|TRBV7-9|NA|TRBJ2-2
TGTGCCAGCAGCCGCGGACAGGGCACCGGGGAGCTGTTTTTT
CASSRGQGTGELFF
>NA|TRBV6-2/TRBV6-3|NA|TRBJ2-7
TGTGCCAGCAGTAAGCGTGGTTACGAGCAGTACTTC
CASSKRGYEQYF
>NA|TRBV20-1|NA|TRBJ1-1
TGCAGTGTCAGGGGGAACACTGAAGCTTTCTTT
CSVRGNTEAFF
>NA|TRBV2|NA|TRBJ1-5
TGTGCCAGCAGGACGGGGTCGGGGGGTAATCAGCCCCAGCATTTT
CASRTGSGGNQPQHF
>TRBD1|TRBV5-6|NA|TRBJ2-3
TGTGCCAGCAGCTTACAGGGGCCGGATACGCAGTATTTT
CASSLQGPDTQYF
>NA|TRBV2|NA|TRBJ1-3
TGTGCCAGCAGTGAAGGGTCTGAGGGTCGAGGAAACACCATATATTTT
CASSEGSEGRGNTIYF
>TRBD1|TRBV2|NA|TRBJ1-5
TGTGCCAGCAGTGTACAGGGGGCAGGTCAGCCCCAGCATTTT
CASSVQGAGQPQHF
>TRBD1|TRBV24-1|NA|TRBJ2-3
TGTGCCACCAGTGACCCGACAGGGGGCGCGGATACGCAGTATTTT
CATSDPTGGADTQYF
>NA|TRBV2|NA|TRBJ1-2
TGTGCCAGCAGTGCCAGCCCTGGGCGTGATGGCTACACCTTC
CASSASPGRDGYTF
>TRBD1|TRBV6-5|NA|TRBJ1-4
TGTGCCAGCAGTACAGGGACAGGGAATGAAAAACTGTTTTTT
CASSTGTGNEKLFF
>TRBD1|TRBV5-1|NA|TRBJ1-1
TGCGCCAGCAGCTTGGCTGGGACAGGGGTGTGGTACACTGAAGCTTTCTTT
CASSLAGTGVWYTEAFF
>NA|TRBV7-2|NA|TRBJ2-3
TGTGCCAGCAGCTTAGTTGCTCGGACAGAGCCGTATTTT
CASSLVARTEPYF
>TRBD1|TRBV5-5|few|TRBJ1-4
TGTGCCAGCAGTTTCTCTCCGGGACAGATTAATGAAAAACTGTTTTTT
CASSFSPGQINEKLFF
>NA|TRBV29-1|NA|TRBJ1-2
TGCAGCGTTGAAGACAGGGGTGGAGGCTACACCTTC
CSVEDRGGGYTF
>NA|TRBV19|NA|TRBJ1-4
TGTGCCAGGTTGGCCGGGATCCGGCGGGAAAAACTGTTTTTT
CARLAGIRREKLFF
>TRBD1|TRBV6-5|NA|TRBJ1-1
TGTGCCAGCAGGGCAACAGGGGTTACTGAAGCTTTCTTT
CASRATGVTEAFF
>NA|TRBV18|NA|TRBJ1-2
TGTGCCAGCTCACCGGGTCGGGGGACTAACTATGGCTACACCTTC
CASSPGRGTNYGYTF
>NA|TRBV7-2|NA|TRBJ2-1
TGTGCCAGCATGGGGACTGGAAACTACAATGAGCAGTTCTTC
CASMGTGNYNEQFF
>NA|TRBV3-1/TRBV3-2|NA|TRBJ1-4
TGTGCCAGCAGCCAAGGGGGAGGGGATAATGAAAAACTGTTTTTT
CASSQGGGDNEKLFF
>NA|TRBV5-6|NA|TRBJ1-5
TGTGCCAGCAGCTCGGGACATTGGAATCAGCCCCAGCATTTT
CASSSGHWNQPQHF
>NA|TRBV6-5|NA|TRBJ1-3
TGTGCCAGCAGTTCCTGGGGCTTTGGAAACACCATATATTTT
CASSSWGFGNTIYF
>NA|TRBV5-4|NA|TRBJ2-7
TGTGCCAGCGGCCAGGGTCTGCGTGAGCAGTACTTC
CASGQGLREQYF
>NA|TRBV19|NA|TRBJ1-4
TGTGCCACCTCCTCTGGACTCTATGCAACTAATGAAAAACTGTTTTTT
CATSSGLYATNEKLFF
>TRBD2|TRBV6-4|few|TRBJ2-3
TGTGCCAGCAGTGATGAGGCGGGGGGAAGCACAGATACGCAGTATTTT
CASSDEAGGSTDTQYF
>TRBD1|TRBV7-3|few|TRBJ2-7
TGTGCCAGCAGCTCGACAGGGTCGTACGAGCAGTACTTC
CASSSTGSYEQYF
>TRBD2|TRBV18|NA|TRBJ2-2
TGTGCCAGCTCACCAGGTTCTAGCGGGGGACCAAACACCGGGGAGCTGTTTTTT
CASSPGSSGGPNTGELFF
>NA|TRBV5-1|NA|TRBJ2-7
TGCGCCAGCAGCTTGGTTGCTAGCGCCTCCTACGAGCAGTACTTC
CASSLVASASYEQYF
>NA|TRBV19|NA|TRBJ1-2
TGTGCCAGTACCCTAGGATTGGAGGGATTGCGCTACACCTTC
CASTLGLEGLRYTF
>TRBD2|TRBV30|NA|TRBJ2-2
TGTGCCTGGACGCCGGGACTAGTAAAAACCGGGGAGCTGTTTTTT
CAWTPGLVKTGELFF
>TRBD1|TRBV6-5|NA|TRBJ1-1
TGTGCCAGCAGTTACCCTCAACGGACAGGGTGGCTCTTT
CASSYPQRTGWLF
>NA|TRBV3-1/TRBV3-2|NA|TRBJ1-3
TGTGCCAGCAGCCCCAGGGACTCTGGAAACACCATATATTTT
CASSPRDSGNTIYF
>NA|TRBV12-3/TRBV12-4|NA|TRBJ1-2
TGTGCCAGCGGTCACACACCCAACTATGGCTACACCTTC
CASGHTPNYGYTF
>TRBD1|TRBV9|NA|TRBJ1-6
TGTGCCAGCAGCCCGCGGACAGGAGGGGATTCACCCCTCCACTTT
CASSPRTGGDSPLHF
>NA|TRBV6-5|NA|TRBJ1-3
TGTGCCACCACCGGGGGTGGAAACACCATATATTTT
CATTGGGNTIYF
>TRBD1|TRBV6-5|NA|TRBJ2-1
TGTGCCAGCAGTTACCCGGACAGGGAAGGTATGGAGCAGTTCTTC
CASSYPDREGMEQFF
>NA|TRBV6-2/TRBV6-3|once|TRBJ2-5
TGTGCCAGCAGCTCCCCCTCTAGCGTATTTGAGACCCAGTACTTC
CASSSPSSVFETQYF
>TRBD1|TRBV10-3|once|TRBJ1-1
TGTGCCATCAGTGGGGACAGGGGGGTTACTGAAGCTTTCTTT
CAISGDRGVTEAFF
>NA|TRBV11-2|once|TRBJ2-7
TGTGCCAGCAGCTTAGACCACTCTACGACAGGCTCATCCCGATTC
CASSLDHSTTGSSRF
>NA|TRBV6-2/TRBV6-3|NA|TRBJ1-5
TGTGCCAGCAGTTACCCAGGACACGCTAGCAATCAGCCCCAGCATTTT
CASSYPGHASNQPQHF
>TRBD2|TRBV6-6|NA|TRBJ2-7
TGTGCCAGCACTAACAGGGGTAGCGGGGGTGATTACGAGCAGTACTTC
CASTNRGSGGDYEQYF
>TRBD1|TRBV18|NA|TRBJ1-6
TGTGCCAGCTCACCAGGGGGTTCGACAGGGGAATCATCACCCCTCCACTTT
CASSPGGSTGESSPLHF
>NA|TRBV6-2/TRBV6-3|NA|TRBJ2-2
TGTGCCAGCAGTTACGTTACAGCGAACACCGGGGAGCTGTTTTTT
CASSYVTANTGELFF
>TRBD1|TRBV2|NA|TRBJ1-3
TGTGCCAGCAGAGCCGGGACAGATGGAAACACCATATATTTT
CASRAGTDGNTIYF